This T cell receptor beta chain was retrieved from a study of cytomegalovirus exposure and HLA in healthy donors. Vbeta (60) and Jbeta (13) primers were used in the PCR. Here immunoSEQ multiplex PCR was the method, and the copy in TCRdb shows in-frame clones only, minus some. Of around 240,000 clones in the sample, over 80% were seen once. This clone was counted a single time. Germline V CDR1 and CDR2: SEHNR, FQNEAQ (reference sequence). Trimming at V came to 4 bases and at J to 4 bases, leaving 2 bases not matched to a gene. There are 16 residues in the CDR3. The sequence was collected from a woman aged 40 to 55 in good health and CMV-seropositive. The sequenced material came from PBMCs. The chain recombines TRBV7-9 with TRBJ2-1, with TRBD2 matching 15 bases. The CDR3 DNA is TGTGCCAGCAGCTCTGGACTAGCGGGGGGGTACAATGAGCAGTTCTTC. Translating gives CASSSGLAGGYNEQFF.